The 8 T cell receptor beta chains listed next were all sequenced from one sample in a study of breast tumors, draining lymph nodes, adjacent tissues (dated by TCRdb to the mid-2010s). Lymph node samples came from the axillary draining lymph nodes of breast cancer patients. To prepare the library, multiplex PCR was applied. The sequencer listed for this sample is Illumina HiSeq 2000. TCRdb reworked the public reads: Q25 trimming with fastp, MiXCR clone assembly, productive beta chains retained. Merged by CDR3 protein, the rows form single entries marked with the most common genes and DNA. This sample lists approximately 89,000 distinct CDR3 sequences; approximately 30% were detected once. The top ten clones comprise over 7.5% of the sample. What was sequenced was axillary lymph node tissue. All receptors come from a female donor with breast cancer. Some clones in this sample may be carry-over from other donors' samples.

This clonotype was seen many times. This sequence joins TRBV12-3 or TRBV12-4 and TRBJ2-2; D unclear. V dropped 6 bases and J dropped 3 bases, with 2 bases sitting between them. The CDR3 has 11 residues. CDR3 nucleotides: TGTGCCAGCAGAGACACCGGGGAGCTGTTTTTT. Protein product: CASRDTGELFF.

The sample holds a few counts of this clonotype. The chain has TRBV9 and TRBJ1-1; a weak D match, TRBD1 (5 bases). The germline V and J ends were trimmed by 4 bases and 1 base, with 11 bases remaining between them. The CDR3 length is 14 residues. Germline CDR1 reads SGDLS; CDR2 reads YYNGEE. CDR3 DNA: TGTGCCAGCAGCCGGGGAGGACAGAACACTGAAGCTTTCTTT. Translated, it gives CASSRGGQNTEAFF.

The V gene is TRBV19, the J gene TRBJ1-2; TRBD1 matches 7 bases. The CDR3 sequence is 13 residues long. CDR1 and CDR2 from the germline V gene are LNHDA and SQIVND (reference sequence). J was trimmed by 7 bases and V by 5 bases; bases with no gene match: 7. The CDR3 coding sequence is TGTGCCAGTAGTGTCTCAGGGGGAGGTGGCTACACCTTC. It encodes CASSVSGGGGYTF.

This clonotype was recorded many times. V and J are TRBV20-1 and TRBJ1-1, with a tentative D call TRBD1 (6 bases). Between the trimmed V and J ends, which lost 3 bases and 0 bases, there was a span of 11 bases. The CDR3 extends over 14 amino acids. CDR1 and CDR2 (germline): DFQATT, SNEGSKA (reference sequence). The CDR3 loop is CSARSGQMNTEAFF. CDR3 sequence (DNA): TGCAGTGCTAGGTCTGGACAGATGAACACTGAAGCTTTCTTT.

This clonotype has a count of ten or more. The V and J genes are TRBV7-2 and TRBJ2-3; 12 bases fit TRBD2. There are 15 residues in the CDR3. The junction had 1 base not matched to a gene; V was cut back by 5 bases and J by 1 base. The germline V gene encodes CDR1 SGHTA and CDR2 FQGNSA. CDR3 in amino acids: CASSPSGRGTDTQYF. The CDR3 nucleotides read TGTGCCAGCAGCCCTAGCGGGAGGGGCACAGATACGCAGTATTTT.

J is TRBJ1-5 and V is TRBV20-1; D uncertain. Trimming cost V 5 bases and J 4 bases, with 21 bases left between them. This CDR3 comprises 16 residues. From germline, CDR1 is DFQATT and CDR2 SNEGSKA (reference sequence). CDR3 amino acids: CSAGSGTMGGNQPQHF. CDR3 sequence (DNA): TGCAGTGCTGGAAGTGGTACAATGGGAGGGAATCAGCCCCAGCATTTT.

In its sample, this clonotype was seen many times. The J gene is TRBJ2-7, the V gene TRBV3-1, with D unclear. This CDR3 has 15 amino acids. V dropped 1 base and J dropped 3 bases, with 13 bases sitting between them. The germline gives CDR1 LGHDT, CDR2 YNNKEL (reference sequence). CDR3 amino acids: CASSQGPGVGYEQYF. The CDR3 DNA reads TGTGCCAGCAGCCAAGGACCGGGTGTCGGCTACGAGCAGTACTTC.

V and J are TRBV30 and TRBJ2-5; 8 nucleotides agree with TRBD2. The CDR3 sequence is 14 residues long. Germline V gene sequence: CDR1 GTSNPN, CDR2 SVGIG (reference sequence). Unmatched junction bases numbered 14, after V lost 3 bases and J lost 11 bases. CDR3 coding DNA: TGTGCCTGGAGCCGGCGGGAGGAGTGGGATGAGCAGTACTTC. This gives the protein CAWSRREEWDEQYF.